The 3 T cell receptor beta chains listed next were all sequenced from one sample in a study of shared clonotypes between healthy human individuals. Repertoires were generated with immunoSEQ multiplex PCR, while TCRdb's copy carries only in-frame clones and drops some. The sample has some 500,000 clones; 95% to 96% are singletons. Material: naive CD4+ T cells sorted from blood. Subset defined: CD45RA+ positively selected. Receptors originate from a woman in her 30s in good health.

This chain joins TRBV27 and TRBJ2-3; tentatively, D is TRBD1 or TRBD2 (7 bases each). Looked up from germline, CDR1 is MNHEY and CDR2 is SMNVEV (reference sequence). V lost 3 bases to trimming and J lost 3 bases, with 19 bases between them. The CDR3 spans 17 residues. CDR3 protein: CASSLTRGGEWTDTQYF. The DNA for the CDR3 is TGTGCCAGCAGTTTGACCAGGGGGGGAGAGTGGACAGATACGCAGTATTTT.

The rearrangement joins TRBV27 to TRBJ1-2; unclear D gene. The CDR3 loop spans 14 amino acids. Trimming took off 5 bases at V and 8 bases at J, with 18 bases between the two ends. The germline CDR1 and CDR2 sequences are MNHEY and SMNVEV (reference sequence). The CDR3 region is CASSLMGGGKGYTF. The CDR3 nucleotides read TGTGCCAGCAGTCTTATGGGTGGAGGAAAGGGCTACACCTTC.

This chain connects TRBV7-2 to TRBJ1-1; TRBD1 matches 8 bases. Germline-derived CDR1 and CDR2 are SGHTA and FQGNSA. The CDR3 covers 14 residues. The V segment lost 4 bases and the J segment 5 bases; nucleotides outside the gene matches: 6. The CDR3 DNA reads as TGTGCCAGCAGCTCTAGACAGGGGTGGACTGAAGCTTTCTTT. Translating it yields CASSSRQGWTEAFF.